This T cell receptor (beta chain) was profiled in a study of T cell clones after liver transplantation. Across the study: Samples came from ITN030ST, which attempted immunosuppression withdrawal within 2 years of liver transplantation. Timepoints were pre-transplant, pre-withdrawal, and after withdrawal was completed or failed. Patients counted as tolerant after at least one year off all immunosuppression, enzymes not exceeding twice normal. Study results and limitations: Conclusions were preliminary, with small, heterogeneous patient groups.

The data were produced by immunoSEQ multiplex PCR, yet TCRdb's version contains in-frame clones alone and is incomplete. The sample carries about 120,000 clones, approximately 90% recorded once. Comment on this clone: Its matching antigen is unknown.

This CDR3 comprises 15 residues. Germline V CDR1 and CDR2: MNHEY, SMNVEV (reference sequence). Trimming took off 5 bases at V and 2 bases at J, with 10 bases between the two ends. This TCR was sampled from a human patient who received a liver transplant. Some T cells may originate from the graft donor. The V call is TRBV27, the J call TRBJ2-6; no clear D gene. The specimen comprised CD4+ T cells from blood, sampled 12 months after liver transplant. The CDR3 loop reads CASSQLVPGANVLTF. CDR3 DNA sequence: TGTGCCAGCAGTCAACTGGTACCTGGGGCCAACGTCCTGACTTTC.